Shown below are 30 T cell receptor beta chains from a single sample sequenced in a study of cytomegalovirus exposure and HLA in healthy donors. Use of 60 Vbeta and 13 Jbeta primers characterized the PCR. Produced via immunoSEQ multiplex PCR; TCRdb's table is partial and in-frame only. The sample records approximately 120,000 clones, approximately 83% being singletons. The material sequenced was PBMCs. Receptor source: a woman in her thirties or forties in good health and CMV-seropositive.

This clone has a single count. The V gene is TRBV7-3, the J gene TRBJ2-3; D gene ambiguous. The CDR3 totals 13 residues. The germline V gene has CDR1 SGHTA and CDR2 FQGTGA. The V end lost 4 bases, the J end lost 3 bases, and 8 bases lay between the germline ends. CDR3 amino acids: CASSSTYTDTQYF. The DNA of the CDR3 is TGTGCCAGCAGCTCGACATATACAGATACGCAGTATTTT.

The rearrangement joins TRBV5-1 to TRBJ2-1; perhaps TRBD1 as D (6 bases). Germline V gene data show CDR1 as SGHRS and CDR2 as YFSETQ. The CDR3 consists of 14 residues. Trimming removed 8 bases at V and 7 bases at J, with 19 bases between. Written as DNA, the CDR3 is TGCGCCAGTACCAACGAGACAGGTCGGAATGAGCAGTTCTTC. Amino acid sequence: CASTNETGRNEQFF.

The chain combines TRBV5-1 with TRBJ2-1, with D possibly matching TRBD2 (5 bases). This CDR3 comprises 19 residues. Trimming shortened V by 7 bases and J by 0 bases, and 26 bases separated the two germline ends. Germline assignment: CDR1 SGHRS and CDR2 YFSETQ. In DNA form, the CDR3 reads TGCGCCAGCGAGTACCCTAGCCAGTTGAGCGCTCGCTCCTACAATGAGCAGTTCTTC. Translated, it gives CASEYPSQLSARSYNEQFF. Complete variable domain (other parts from reference TRBV5-1 and TRBJ2-1): KAGVTQTPRYLIKTRGQQVTLSCSPISGHRSVSWYQQTPGQGLQFLFEYFSETQRNKGNFPGRFSGRQFSNSRSEMNVSTLELGDSALYLCASEYPSQLSARSYNEQFFGPGTRLTVL.

This chain uses TRBV18 with TRBJ2-5, with D maybe TRBD2 (5 bases). Trimming left V 2 bases short and J 7 bases short, with 17 bases between. There are 15 residues in the CDR3. Germline V gene sequence: CDR1 KGHSH, CDR2 LQKENI. CDR3 DNA: TGTGCCAGCTCACCAGAGAACATACCTGGAGGGACCCAGTACTTC. Amino acid sequence: CASSPENIPGGTQYF.

Concerning this clone: The junction and the germline gene differ at one end; a read error may be behind it. The rearrangement joins TRBV10-2 to TRBJ2-2; 8 nucleotides agree with TRBD2. This CDR3 spans 15 amino acids. The germline V gene encodes CDR1 WSHSY and CDR2 SAAADI. This CDR3 is CASSYSGSYTRELFF. As DNA, the CDR3 is TGCGCCAGCAGTTACAGCGGGAGCTACACCAGGGAGCTGTTTTTT.

Note on this clone: The germline gene is not matched at one end of the junction; a read error may be the cause. The rearrangement joins TRBV7-9 to TRBJ1-2; D is unclear. The CDR3 is 12 amino acids. Germline V gene data show CDR1 as SEHNR and CDR2 as FQNEAQ (reference sequence). CDR3 in amino acids: CSSSGSGYGYTF. The CDR3, as DNA: TGTTCCAGCAGCGGCTCGGGGTATGGCTACACCTTC.

The chain is built from TRBV7-9 and TRBJ2-1, with TRBD1 identical over 7 bases. The CDR3 consists of 14 residues. The J segment lost 8 bases and the V segment lost 5 bases, leaving 9 bases of the junction unmatched. The germline V gene encodes CDR1 SEHNR and CDR2 FQNEAQ (reference sequence). CDR3 sequence (DNA): TGTGCCAGCAGCACATCCGGGACAGTCGATGAGCAGTTCTTC. It is translated as CASSTSGTVDEQFF.

Comment on this clone: An end of the junction does not agree with germline; a read error may underlie this. This CDR3 reads CASSLGSGASEADTQYF. In DNA, the CDR3 is TGTGCTAGCAGCTTAGGGTCCGGGGCTAGCGAAGCAGATACGCAGTATTTT. The V and J genes are TRBV7-7 and TRBJ2-3; possible D gene TRBD2, 6 bases. The CDR3 has 17 residues. From germline, CDR1 is SSHAT and CDR2 FNYEAQ (reference sequence).

This clone was seen once. V and J are TRBV7-3 and TRBJ2-1, with 8 bases lining up with TRBD1. Germline CDR1 and CDR2: SGHTA and FQGTGA. The CDR3 totals 15 residues. With V trimmed by 5 bases and J by 3 bases, 6 bases remained unmatched. The CDR3 region has the DNA TGTGCCAGCAGCCTAGACAGGGGAGTCTACAATGAGCAGTTCTTC. Its protein product is CASSLDRGVYNEQFF.

The chain carries TRBV5-1 and TRBJ1-2; possibly TRBD1 for D (5 bases). The CDR3 is made up of 16 amino acids. The germline CDR1 and CDR2 sequences are SGHRS and YFSETQ. Trimming removed 2 bases from V and 0 bases from J, with 14 bases in between. CDR3 residues: CASSFGHRPPNYGYTF. The CDR3 DNA reads TGCGCCAGCAGCTTTGGACACCGTCCCCCTAACTATGGCTACACCTTC.

The chain couples TRBV5-4 to TRBJ2-7, with TRBD2 as a possible D gene (5 bases). With 4 bases removed from V and 6 bases from J, the gap between germline ends came to 14 bases. The CDR3 extends over 13 amino acids. The V gene's germline CDR1 is SGHNT and CDR2 YYREEE (reference sequence). Here the CDR3 DNA reads TGTGCCAGCAGCCTCACCCCGGGAAGCGAGCAGTACTTC. Translated: CASSLTPGSEQYF.

This clone was found once. The V call is TRBV4-2, the J call TRBJ2-1; D might be TRBD1 (6 bases). Deletions cut 2 bases from V and 7 bases from J, with 12 bases between. Germline CDR1 is LGHNA and CDR2 is YNFKEQ. The CDR3 totals 14 residues. CDR3 sequence: CASSQHYRVNEQFF. The CDR3 DNA reads TGTGCCAGCAGCCAACACTACAGGGTGAATGAGCAGTTCTTC.

This clone was detected a few times. This chain links TRBV27 with TRBJ1-5; unclear D gene. The CDR3 has 15 residues. Germline V gene sequence: CDR1 MNHEY, CDR2 SMNVEV (reference sequence). V was trimmed by 5 bases and J by 2 bases, leaving 13 bases between them. The CDR3 DNA sequence: TGTGCCAGCAGTCCCTTCTTCAGTGGCAATCAGCCCCAGCATTTT. Amino acid sequence: CASSPFFSGNQPQHF.

The chain joins TRBV6-4 to TRBJ2-1; weak D call: TRBD2 (6 bases). The CDR3 extends over 15 amino acids. The V end was cut by 6 bases, the J end by 2 bases, with 14 bases between. Germline V gene sequence: CDR1 MRHNA, CDR2 SNTAGT. For the CDR3, the DNA is TGTGCCAGCAGGGGGTCGGGAGAGGCCTACAATGAGCAGTTCTTC. Translating gives CASRGSGEAYNEQFF.

This chain uses TRBV7-6 with TRBJ2-1; 8 bases line up with TRBD2. Germline CDR1 SGHVS, CDR2 FNYEAQ. The CDR3 is made up of 15 amino acids. The ends lost 1 base at V and 5 bases at J; junction bases unmatched: 4. In DNA form, the CDR3 reads TGTGCCAGCAGCTTAGGACTAGCGATTAACAATGAGCAGTTCTTC. The encoded protein is CASSLGLAINNEQFF.

This rearrangement joins TRBV5-1 to TRBJ1-1, with TRBD1 identical over 8 bases. Germline V gene data show CDR1 as SGHRS and CDR2 as YFSETQ. This CDR3 is 14 amino acids long. The ends lost 4 bases at V and 0 bases at J; junction bases unmatched: 2. CDR3 protein: CASSGQGMNTEAFF. In DNA, the CDR3 is TGCGCCAGCAGCGGACAGGGAATGAACACTGAAGCTTTCTTT.

The sample holds one count of this clone. CDR3 in DNA: TGTGCCAGCAGTGAAATTCTGCAGGGTGAAAAACTGTTTTTT. Residues: CASSEILQGEKLFF. V and J are TRBV6-4 and TRBJ1-4, with D perhaps matching TRBD1 (5 bases). The germline V gene encodes CDR1 MRHNA and CDR2 SNTAGT. The V gene lost 3 bases and the J gene lost 7 bases, with 12 bases spanning the gap. This CDR3 has 14 residues.

The CDR3 DNA sequence: TGTGCCAGCAGTCTCGGGGGTGATCAGCCCCAGCATTTT. It is translated as CASSLGGDQPQHF. The chain carries TRBV28 and TRBJ1-5; D is possibly TRBD1 (5 bases). CDR1 is MDHEN and CDR2 is SYDVKM in the germline V gene. Trimming shortened V by 5 bases and J by 5 bases, and 10 bases separated the two germline ends. The CDR3 totals 13 residues.

The rearrangement joins TRBV2 to TRBJ1-4; the match to TRBD1 covers 7 bases. There are 15 residues in the CDR3. V shed 8 bases, J shed 0 bases, and the junction held 6 bases outside the gene matches. Per the germline V gene, CDR1 is SNHLY and CDR2 is FYNNEI. The CDR3 loop is CASRRDRSTNEKLFF. The CDR3 bases are TGTGCCAGCCGGAGGGACAGATCAACTAATGAAAAACTGTTTTTT. The entire variable domain, with the rest obtained from reference TRBV2 and TRBJ1-4, is as follows: EPEVTQTPSHQVTQMGQEVILRCVPISNHLYFYWYRQILGQKVEFLVSFYNNEISEKSEIFDDQFSVERPDGSNFTLKIRSTKLEDSAMYFCASRRDRSTNEKLFFGSGTQLSVL.

The CDR3 loop is CASSPESPQMNTEAFF. CDR3 sequence (DNA): TGCGCCAGCAGCCCGGAGTCCCCGCAAATGAACACTGAAGCTTTCTTT. The chain is built from TRBV5-1 and TRBJ1-1, with D unclear. CDR1 SGHRS and CDR2 YFSETQ come from the germline V gene. The V gene lost 4 bases and the J gene lost 0 bases, with 16 bases spanning the gap. The CDR3 sequence is 16 residues long.

This clone was detected only a few times. This rearrangement joins TRBV6-1 to TRBJ2-7; TRBD1 matches at 7 bases. The CDR3 covers 12 residues. The V gene end was trimmed by 7 bases and the J gene end by 1 base; junction bases not matched to a gene: 1. From germline, CDR1 is MNHNS and CDR2 SASEGT. The CDR3 loop reads CASKTGSYEQYF. The CDR3 DNA reads TGTGCCAGCAAGACAGGGTCCTACGAGCAGTACTTC.

The genes are TRBV7-9 and TRBJ2-7; TRBD1 agrees at 11 bases. Trimming at V came to 3 bases and at J to 2 bases, leaving 6 bases not matched to a gene. Germline CDR1 SEHNR, CDR2 FQNEAQ (reference sequence). This CDR3 contains 16 residues. This CDR3 reads CASSLLGDRGAYEQYF. CDR3 in DNA: TGTGCCAGCAGCTTGTTGGGGGACAGGGGGGCCTACGAGCAGTACTTC.

The genes are TRBV6-5 and TRBJ1-2; 8 bases are a match to TRBD1. The CDR3 contains 13 residues. With 5 bases clipped from V and 7 bases from J, the junction kept 6 bases outside the gene matches. Looked up from germline, CDR1 is MNHEY and CDR2 is SVGAGI. The CDR3 region is CASSPYDRGGYTF. CDR3 DNA: TGTGCCAGCAGTCCTTATGACAGGGGTGGCTACACCTTC.

V gene TRBV7-8 combines with J gene TRBJ1-1; 8 bases fit TRBD1. V shed 5 bases and J 8 bases; nucleotides not matched to a gene: 7. The CDR3 extends over 13 amino acids. Looked up from germline, CDR1 is SGHVS and CDR2 is FQNEAQ. The CDR3 protein is CASSAQGGDEAFF. The CDR3 DNA reads as TGTGCCAGCAGCGCACAGGGGGGGGACGAAGCTTTCTTT.

A note on this clone: Within the sample, other DNA sequences also encode this same CDR3. The rearrangement links TRBV5-1 to TRBJ1-5; 8 nucleotides match TRBD1. Germline loops: CDR1 SGHRS, CDR2 YFSETQ. V trimming: 4 bases; J trimming: 0 bases; junction bases outside the gene matches: 3. This CDR3 comprises 15 residues. The CDR3 protein is CASSPGTGSNQPQHF. The CDR3, as DNA: TGCGCCAGCAGCCCCGGGACAGGTAGCAATCAGCCCCAGCATTTT.

This clone has more than one count but fewer than ten. DNA of the CDR3: TGTGCCAGCAGCCAAGCAGGACTGATCCAAGAGACCCAGTACTTC. This codes for CASSQAGLIQETQYF. The chain carries TRBV4-2 and TRBJ2-5; tentatively, D is TRBD2 (5 bases). The CDR3 extends over 15 amino acids. CDR1 is LGHNA and CDR2 is YNFKEQ in the germline V gene. Trimming pared 1 base from V and 1 base from J, leaving 10 bases between.

J is TRBJ2-1 and V is TRBV28, with 8 positions matching TRBD1. The J segment lost 5 bases and the V segment lost 6 bases, leaving 6 bases of the junction unmatched. The CDR3 covers 14 residues. Germline values: CDR1 MDHEN, CDR2 SYDVKM. The CDR3: CASRMGQANNEQFF. CDR3 nucleotide sequence: TGTGCCAGCAGAATGGGACAGGCCAACAATGAGCAGTTCTTC.

This chain uses TRBV6-6 with TRBJ1-2; the match to TRBD1 covers 10 bases. Germline CDR1 is MNHNY and CDR2 is SVGAGI (reference sequence). This CDR3 has 13 amino acids. Trimming took 7 bases from V and 7 from J; bases not matched to a gene: 6. CDR3 amino acids: CASNRQGAGGYTF. The DNA for the CDR3 is TGTGCCAGCAACCGACAGGGGGCCGGTGGCTACACCTTC.

The CDR3 loop is CASSLRPEVTGNTIYF. CDR3 in DNA: TGTGCCAGCAGTCTTCGGCCGGAGGTCACTGGAAACACCATATATTTT. The chain joins TRBV28 to TRBJ1-3; D is undetermined. The CDR3 covers 16 residues. In germline, CDR1 is MDHEN, CDR2 SYDVKM. Trimming took off 5 bases at V and 2 bases at J, with 16 bases between the two ends.

This sequence joins TRBV30 and TRBJ2-3, with 8 bases fitting TRBD2. Germline values: CDR1 GTSNPN, CDR2 SVGIG (reference sequence). The CDR3 length is 14 residues. V trimming: 1 base; J trimming: 0 bases; junction bases outside the gene matches: 0. For the CDR3, the DNA is TGTGCCTGGAGTGGACTAGCGAGCACAGATACGCAGTATTTT. Its translation is CAWSGLASTDTQYF.